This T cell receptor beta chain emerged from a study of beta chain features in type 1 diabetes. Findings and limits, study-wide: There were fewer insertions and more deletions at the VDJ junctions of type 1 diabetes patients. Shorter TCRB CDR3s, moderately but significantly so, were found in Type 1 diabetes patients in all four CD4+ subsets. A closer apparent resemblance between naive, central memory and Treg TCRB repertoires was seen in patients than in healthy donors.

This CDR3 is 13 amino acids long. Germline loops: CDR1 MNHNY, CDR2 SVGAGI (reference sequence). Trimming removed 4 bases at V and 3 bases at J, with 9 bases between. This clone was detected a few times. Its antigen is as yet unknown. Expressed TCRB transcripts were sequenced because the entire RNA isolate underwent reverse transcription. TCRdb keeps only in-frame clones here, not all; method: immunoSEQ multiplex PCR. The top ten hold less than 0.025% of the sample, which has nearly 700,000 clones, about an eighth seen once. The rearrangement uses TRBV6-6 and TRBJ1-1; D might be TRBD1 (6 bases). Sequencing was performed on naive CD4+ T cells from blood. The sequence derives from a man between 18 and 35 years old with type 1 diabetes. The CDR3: CASSLSGDTEAFF. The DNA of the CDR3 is TGTGCCAGCAGTTTATCAGGGGACACTGAAGCTTTCTTT.